This T cell receptor beta chain was observed in a study of radiotherapy plus CTLA-4 blockade in lung cancer. The V segment lost 1 base and the J segment 2 bases; nucleotides outside the gene matches: 9. CDR3 length: 17 residues. Looked up from germline, CDR1 is SGHNT and CDR2 is YENEEA. Measured with immunoSEQ multiplex PCR; TCRdb has only the in-frame clones, and not every one. The table records some 70,000 clones, around 80% of them present only once. Sequenced material: peripheral blood, taken from a patient treated with radiotherapy plus ipilimumab. The sequence was collected from a human donor with non-small cell lung cancer who had a complete response to radiotherapy plus ipilimumab. J is TRBJ2-3 and V is TRBV11-3, with 7 bases lining up with TRBD1. The CDR3 reads CASSLGLGTVNTDTQYF. In nucleotides, the CDR3 is TGTGCCAGCAGCTTAGGACTCGGGACAGTTAACACAGATACGCAGTATTTT.